A single sample gave rise to the 8 T cell receptor beta chains below, sequenced in a study of beta chain features in type 1 diabetes. The isolated RNA, all of it, was reverse transcribed, so expressed TCRB transcripts were what got sequenced. Sequenced by immunoSEQ multiplex PCR; TCRdb stores in-frame clones only, minus some. The table includes under 300,000 clones, under 8.5% detected once. What was sequenced was central memory CD4+ T cells from blood. Receptors were obtained from a woman aged 18-29 years in good health.

In this sample, this clone turned up a few times. This chain connects TRBV19 to TRBJ2-2; D is unresolved. The germline V gene has CDR1 LNHDA and CDR2 SQIVND (reference sequence). CDR3 length: 15 residues. V shed 4 bases and J shed 4 bases, with 13 bases lying between them. In nucleotides, the CDR3 is TGTGCCAGTAGTAGCCTCGGCGGCGTCACCGGGGAGCTGTTTTTT. This gives the protein CASSSLGGVTGELFF.

In this sample, this clone turned up many times. V usage is TRBV29-1 and J usage is TRBJ2-2; weak D call: TRBD1 (5 bases). In germline, CDR1 is SQVTM, CDR2 ANQGSEA. This CDR3 spans 16 amino acids. Trimming stripped 1 base from V and 1 base from J, with 13 bases between. The CDR3 bases are TGCAGCGTTGAAGGTTTGGCAGGGCTGAACACCGGGGAGCTGTTTTTT. It specifies CSVEGLAGLNTGELFF.

About this clone itself: Other DNA sequences in this specimen translate into the identical CDR3. The chain links TRBV4-2 to TRBJ2-5; D is ambiguous. The CDR3 sequence is 13 residues long. Trimming shortened V by 1 base and J by 1 base, and 4 bases separated the two germline ends. The V gene's germline CDR1 is LGHNA and CDR2 YNFKEQ. CDR3 sequence (DNA): TGTGCCAGCAGCCAAGGCCCCCAAGAGACCCAGTACTTC. Protein: CASSQGPQETQYF.

The V and J genes are TRBV18 and TRBJ1-6; 7 bases map to TRBD1. Germline values: CDR1 KGHSH, CDR2 LQKENI. V was pared by 3 bases and J by 10 bases, with 3 bases of the junction left unmatched. The CDR3 contains 13 residues. DNA for the CDR3: TGTGCCAGCTCACCGGACAGGACGTCACCCCTCCACTTT. This gives the protein CASSPDRTSPLHF.

This clone has a count of ten or more. The chain carries TRBV14 and TRBJ1-3, with D unclear. V lost 4 bases, J lost 3 bases, and 7 bases lay in between. CDR3 size: 13 residues. Germline values: CDR1 SGHDN, CDR2 FVKESK. The CDR3 bases are TGTGCCAGCAGCCGTTTTGTTGGAAACACCATATATTTT. Translating gives CASSRFVGNTIYF.

The chain couples TRBV5-5 to TRBJ2-5; 10 positions match TRBD2. The V gene end was trimmed by 4 bases and the J gene end by 0 bases; junction bases not matched to a gene: 12. CDR1 and CDR2 from the germline V gene are SGHKS and YYEKEE (reference sequence). The CDR3 is 18 residues long. CDR3 DNA sequence: TGTGCCAGCAGCCTCAGTTCAGGGCTAGCGGGGGACCAAGAGACCCAGTACTTC. Protein product: CASSLSSGLAGDQETQYF. The complete variable domain, with remaining parts taken from reference TRBV5-5 and TRBJ2-5, reads DAGVTQSPTHLIKTRGQQVTLRCSPISGHKSVSWYQQVLGQGPQFIFQYYEKEERGRGNFPDRFSARQFPNYSSELNVNALLLGDSALYLCASSLSSGLAGDQETQYFGPGTRLLVL.

The chain couples TRBV4-3 to TRBJ1-4; D ambiguous. The CDR3 spans 15 residues. V was clipped by 0 bases and J by 2 bases, with 7 bases between them. Germline loops: CDR1 LGHNA, CDR2 YSLEER. The CDR3 sequence: CASSQDRWTNEKLFF. The CDR3 nucleotides are TGCGCCAGCAGCCAAGACCGGTGGACTAATGAAAAACTGTTTTTT.

This clone turned up a few times. The rearrangement joins TRBV4-3 to TRBJ1-1, with D uncertain. The CDR3 is 15 amino acids. V was clipped by 1 base and J by 2 bases, with 11 bases between them. Germline V gene lookup returns CDR1 LGHNA and CDR2 YSLEER. This chain's CDR3 is CASSQVHSLNTEAFF. The CDR3 DNA reads as TGCGCCAGCAGCCAAGTTCACTCCCTCAACACTGAAGCTTTCTTT.